A single sample gave rise to the 2 T cell receptor beta chains below, sequenced in a study of identical twins. TCRdb used MiXCR to reprocess the 5' RACE reads, holding one entry per CDR3 protein. Here the sample spans 350,000 to 500,000 distinct CDR3 sequences, approximately 18% being singletons. Input material: naive T cells sorted from blood. The source is a man aged 50-60 years in good health.

This clonotype has more than one count but fewer than ten. The rearrangement uses TRBV5-1 and TRBJ2-2; TRBD2 agrees at 8 bases. CDR1 and CDR2 from the germline V gene are SGHRS and YFSETQ. This CDR3 region has 16 residues. Trimming at V came to 4 bases and at J to 6 bases, leaving 11 bases not matched to a gene. The CDR3: CASSTSSGKSPGELFF. The CDR3 DNA reads TGCGCCAGCAGCACCAGTAGCGGGAAGTCCCCCGGGGAGCTGTTTTTT.

V gene TRBV4-1 combines with J gene TRBJ2-6; the D is unclear. The CDR3 has 15 residues. The V end lost 1 base, the J end lost 4 bases, and 8 bases lay between the germline ends. CDR1 is MGHRA, CDR2 YSYEKL, per germline. The CDR3 coding sequence is TGCGCCAGCAGCCAAGTACACGGGGGGGCCAACGTCCTGACTTTC. Amino acids: CASSQVHGGANVLTF.